These 15 T cell receptor beta chains share one sample of origin, sequenced in a study of cytomegalovirus exposure and HLA in healthy donors. Generated by immunoSEQ multiplex PCR, the TCRdb table keeps only in-frame clones and is missing some. The sample has around 300,000 clones, 80% to 90% seen once. The sample was PBMCs. The receptor source for this set is a woman aged 18-29 years in good health and CMV-seronegative.

Turning to this clone: The identical CDR3 is also encoded by other nucleotide sequences in the sample. This CDR3 is CASSSQGNTEAFF. DNA of the CDR3: TGTGCCAGCAGTTCACAGGGGAACACTGAAGCTTTCTTT. The gene calls are TRBV2 and TRBJ1-1; tentatively, D is TRBD1 (6 bases). This CDR3 region has 13 residues. Germline V gene data show CDR1 as SNHLY and CDR2 as FYNNEI. V dropped 5 bases and J dropped 1 base, with 8 bases sitting between them.

In this sample, this clone turned up once. This rearrangement joins TRBV10-3 to TRBJ1-2, with 9 bases identical to TRBD1. Germline loops: CDR1 ENHRY, CDR2 SYGVKD. V shed 7 bases and J 8 bases; nucleotides not matched to a gene: 5. This CDR3 contains 12 residues. DNA for the CDR3: TGTGCCATCATGCCGGGACAGGGCGGCTACACCTTC. It codes for CAIMPGQGGYTF.

The chain combines TRBV28 with TRBJ2-1; 10 bases match TRBD2. The germline V gene encodes CDR1 MDHEN and CDR2 SYDVKM. This CDR3 is built from 15 residues. V trimming: 6 bases; J trimming: 2 bases; junction bases outside the gene matches: 4. In DNA, the CDR3 is TGTGCCAGCAGCCCTCTAGCGGGGGCCTACAATGAGCAGTTCTTC. Residues: CASSPLAGAYNEQFF.

This chain links TRBV25-1 with TRBJ1-2; no clear D. V was clipped by 5 bases and J by 6 bases, with 7 bases between them. The CDR3 spans 11 residues. Per germline, CDR1 MGHDK and CDR2 SYGVNS. This chain's CDR3 is CASSYLNGYTF. The CDR3 DNA sequence: TGTGCCAGCAGTTACCTAAATGGCTACACCTTC.

The chain employs TRBV6-5 and TRBJ2-3; TRBD2 aligns across 12 bases. The germline V gene encodes CDR1 MNHEY and CDR2 SVGAGI. This CDR3 spans 15 amino acids. Trimming removed 0 bases from V and 7 bases from J; junction bases left unmatched: 2. The CDR3 bases are TGTGCCAGCAGTTACTCGACTAGCGGGAGAAATACGCAGTATTTT. Encoded protein: CASSYSTSGRNTQYF.

The chain has TRBV5-6 and TRBJ1-5, with 9 nucleotides matching TRBD1. With V trimmed by 0 bases and J by 6 bases, 4 bases remained unmatched. Germline V gene sequence: CDR1 SGHDT, CDR2 YYEEEE. The CDR3 consists of 15 residues. CDR3 nucleotide sequence: TGTGCCAGCAGCTTGGGGGACAGGGTCGCTCAGCCCCAGCATTTT. This encodes CASSLGDRVAQPQHF.

V gene TRBV7-6 combines with J gene TRBJ1-3; D call uncertain. The CDR3 length is 16 residues. Germline V CDR1 and CDR2: SGHVS, FNYEAQ. Trimming removed 2 bases at V and 6 bases at J, with 17 bases between. Written as DNA, the CDR3 is TGTGCCAGCAGCTTAACGGGCCGAGGGTACTTAAACACCATATATTTT. It encodes CASSLTGRGYLNTIYF.

The chain employs TRBV19 and TRBJ2-2; D might be TRBD2 (5 bases). Trimming cost V 3 bases and J 1 base, with 9 bases left between them. CDR3 size: 15 residues. Germline V gene sequence: CDR1 LNHDA, CDR2 SQIVND (reference sequence). The CDR3 nucleotides read TGTGCCAGTAGTATTTCACGGGGGAACACCGGGGAGCTGTTTTTT. The encoded protein is CASSISRGNTGELFF.

There are a few counts of this clone. The chain links TRBV27 to TRBJ1-5, with 10 nucleotides matching TRBD1. The V gene end was trimmed by 5 bases and the J gene end by 7 bases; junction bases not matched to a gene: 11. CDR3 length: 16 amino acids. Per the germline V gene, CDR1 is MNHEY and CDR2 is SMNVEV (reference sequence). The DNA of the CDR3 is TGTGCCAGCAGTCGCAGGGGGGACAGGGGTGCCCAGCCCCAGCATTTT. Its translation is CASSRRGDRGAQPQHF.

This sequence joins TRBV16 and TRBJ1-5; TRBD1 is a possible D gene (6 bases). The germline V and J ends were trimmed by 4 bases and 4 bases, with 11 bases remaining between them. Germline V gene sequence: CDR1 KGHSY, CDR2 FQNENV. The CDR3 sequence is 14 residues long. The CDR3 is CASSPLQGNQPQHF. The CDR3 DNA sequence: TGTGCCAGCAGCCCCCTACAGGGAAATCAGCCCCAGCATTTT.

The V and J genes are TRBV14 and TRBJ2-1; 10 bases agree with TRBD2. This CDR3 spans 19 amino acids. Per the germline V gene, CDR1 is SGHDN and CDR2 is FVKESK. Losses at the gene ends were 0 bases for V and 6 bases for J; bases not matched to a gene: 14. CDR3 residues: CASSQDVRWAIAGGNEQFF. DNA for the CDR3: TGTGCCAGCAGCCAAGATGTGAGGTGGGCGATAGCGGGGGGCAATGAGCAGTTCTTC.

This clone has just one count. The chain couples TRBV5-4 to TRBJ1-2, with 7 positions matching TRBD1. V trimming: 4 bases; J trimming: 5 bases; junction bases outside the gene matches: 11. Germline CDR1 is SGHNT and CDR2 is YYREEE (reference sequence). This CDR3 has 15 amino acids. CDR3 region: CASSPPVQGGYGYTF. CDR3 nucleotides: TGTGCCAGCAGCCCACCGGTCCAGGGGGGTTATGGCTACACCTTC.

The rearrangement links TRBV7-2 to TRBJ2-5; 9 nucleotides line up with TRBD2. The germline CDR1 and CDR2 sequences are SGHTA and FQGNSA. Losses at the gene ends were 5 bases for V and 2 bases for J; bases not matched to a gene: 6. This CDR3 is built from 15 residues. CDR3 DNA sequence: TGTGCCAGCAGCGCAGGGACTAGCAAGCAAGAGACCCAGTACTTC. Its protein is CASSAGTSKQETQYF.

This sequence joins TRBV12-5 and TRBJ1-5, with D possibly matching TRBD1 (6 bases). The CDR3 length is 13 residues. Germline values: CDR1 LGHNT, CDR2 FRNRAP. V lost 2 bases and J lost 4, with 6 bases in between. CDR3 sequence reads: CASGLTGNQPQHF. As DNA, the CDR3 is TGTGCTAGTGGTTTGACAGGGAATCAGCCCCAGCATTTT. Variable domain in full (rest from reference TRBV12-5 and TRBJ1-5): DARVTQTPRHKVTEMGQEVTMRCQPILGHNTVFWYRQTMMQGLELLAYFRNRAPLDDSGMPKDRFSAEMPDATLATLKIQPSEPRDSAVYFCASGLTGNQPQHFGDGTRLSIL.

This CDR3 reads CASRESGTGGEQYF. Here the CDR3 DNA reads TGTGCCAGCAGAGAATCCGGGACAGGGGGGGAGCAGTACTTC. V is TRBV28 and J is TRBJ2-7; 11 bases are a match to TRBD1. V gave up 6 bases and J gave up 7 bases; unmatched junction bases: 8. Germline CDR1 is MDHEN and CDR2 is SYDVKM. There are 14 residues in the CDR3. Full variable domain (missing parts from reference TRBV28 and TRBJ2-7): DVKVTQSSRYLVKRTGEKVFLECVQDMDHENMFWYRQDPGLGLRLIYFSYDVKMKEKGDIPEGYSVSREKKERFSLILESASTNQTSMYLCASRESGTGGEQYFGPGTRLTVT.